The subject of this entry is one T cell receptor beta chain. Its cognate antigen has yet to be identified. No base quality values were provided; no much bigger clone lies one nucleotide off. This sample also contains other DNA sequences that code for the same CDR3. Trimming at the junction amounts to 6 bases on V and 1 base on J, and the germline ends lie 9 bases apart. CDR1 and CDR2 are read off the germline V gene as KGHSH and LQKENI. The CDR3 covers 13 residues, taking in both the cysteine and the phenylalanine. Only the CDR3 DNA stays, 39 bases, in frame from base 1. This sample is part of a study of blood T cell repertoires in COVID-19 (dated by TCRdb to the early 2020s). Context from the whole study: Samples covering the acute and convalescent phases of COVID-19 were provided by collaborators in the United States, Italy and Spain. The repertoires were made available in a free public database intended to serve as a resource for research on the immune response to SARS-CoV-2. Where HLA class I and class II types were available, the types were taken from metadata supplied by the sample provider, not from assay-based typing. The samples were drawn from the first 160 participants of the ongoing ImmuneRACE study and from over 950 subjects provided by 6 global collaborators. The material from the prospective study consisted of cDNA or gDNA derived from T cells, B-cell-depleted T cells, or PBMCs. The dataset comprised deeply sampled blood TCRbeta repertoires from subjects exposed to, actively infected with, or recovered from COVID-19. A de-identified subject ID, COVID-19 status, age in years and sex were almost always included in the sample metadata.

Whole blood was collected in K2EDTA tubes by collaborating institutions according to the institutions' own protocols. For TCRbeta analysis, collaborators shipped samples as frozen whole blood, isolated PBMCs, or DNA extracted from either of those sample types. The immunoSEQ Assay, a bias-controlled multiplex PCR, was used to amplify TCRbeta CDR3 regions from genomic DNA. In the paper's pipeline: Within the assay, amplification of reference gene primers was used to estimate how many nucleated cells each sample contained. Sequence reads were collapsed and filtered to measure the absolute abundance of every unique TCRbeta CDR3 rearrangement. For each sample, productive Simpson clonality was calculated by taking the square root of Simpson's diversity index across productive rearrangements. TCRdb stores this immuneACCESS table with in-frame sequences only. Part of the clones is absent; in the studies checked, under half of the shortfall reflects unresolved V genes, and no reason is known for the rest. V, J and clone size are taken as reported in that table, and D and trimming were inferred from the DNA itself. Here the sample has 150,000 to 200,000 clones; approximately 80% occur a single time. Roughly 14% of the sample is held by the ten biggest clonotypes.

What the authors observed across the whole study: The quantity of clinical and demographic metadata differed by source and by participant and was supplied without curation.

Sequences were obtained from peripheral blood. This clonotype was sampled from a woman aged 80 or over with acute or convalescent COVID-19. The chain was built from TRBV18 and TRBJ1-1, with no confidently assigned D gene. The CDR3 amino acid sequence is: CASSPTGNTEAFF. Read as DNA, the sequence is TGTGCCAGCTCCCCAACGGGGAACACTGAAGCTTTCTTT.